This T cell receptor beta chain appears in the sequencing data of a study of shared clonotypes between healthy human individuals (dated by TCRdb to 2018 to 2021). Background on the whole study: The cohort comprised a couple of women and three men aged 18 to 49 years. To increase sequencing depth and limit assay-specific biases, different laboratories used diverse techniques to prepare libraries and sequence TCR repertoires. Per donor, leukapheresis produced somewhere between about 0.9 and 9.5 billion PBMCs. To estimate repertoire size and how much clonotypes are shared between individuals, the study performed deep sequencing of blood TCR repertoires from five healthy adults. For each donor, three plates each were used for CD4 naive and CD4 memory, two plates were used for CD8 naive, and one plate was used for CD8 memory. General study outcomes and caveats: Even with the large sequencing depth, rarefaction of the sorted-subset datasets indicated that sequencing was incomplete. The genetic and exposure-history diversity represented was limited by the small number of donors. Compared with non-shared clonotypes, the clonotypes found in all four sorted-subset donors had higher generation probabilities. Sampling was restricted to blood, and TCR repertoires in tissues likely differ from the TCR repertoires found in blood. Based on pairwise subsampling, the degree of clonotype sharing among donors was expected to be affected by sequencing depth. Larger estimated clonotype richness was generally found for naive subsets than for memory subsets. When a few donors were compared, the shared fraction of clonotypes was roughly 5% for naive CD4, 3.5% to 4% for naive CD8, roughly 2.5% for memory CD4, and 0.3% to 0.5% for memory CD8.

In regard to this clone: Its antigen is currently not known. Base quality data are lacking; no much larger clone is found one base away.

The donors were healthy, HIV-negative adults who had no recently reported acute infections or vaccinations. All donors were Caucasian adults living in Nashville, Tennessee, USA. CD4+ T cells were enriched through magnetic negative selection, after which naive cells were positively selected on CD45RA and the remaining negative fraction served as the memory subset. After blood collection by leukapheresis, PBMCs were isolated using Ficoll-Histopaque density gradient centrifugation and then cryopreserved in the vapor phase of liquid nitrogen. Purity and quantity of every magnetically sorted T cell population were checked by analytical flow cytometry. Genomic DNA was isolated from each sorted fraction and quantified by UV absorbance on a Nanodrop 2000c. TCR CDR3 regions were amplified from genomic DNA by multiplex PCR using the deep immunoSEQ assay. Extracted genomic DNA from each cell subset was spread evenly across all wells of several immunoSEQ 96-well plates, with each plate serving as a replicate. For sorted subsets, each replicate PCR was loaded with about 0.2 ug genomic DNA, equivalent to about 30,000 T cell genomes. Purified libraries were quantified with a Qubit 3.0 fluorometer, sized on a Bioanalyzer 2100, and re-quantified with the KAPA Library Quantification kit. Every immunoSEQ 96-well plate was sequenced on a dedicated single-read 150-cycle Illumina NextSeq 550 flow cell. For the original study's pipeline: Because the immunoSEQ output included only junctional sequences and no quality scores, the filtering could not be the same as the filtering used for full-length reads. Sequences were annotated with PyIR, a Python wrapper for IgBLAST v1.9, and V/J genes and CDR3 were assigned using IMGT germline references. Reads were removed for weak V/J assignments (E-value above 1e-6), missing CDR3, stop codons, out-of-frame junctions, or ambiguous translated residues. V3J clonotypes were defined as sequences sharing an identical inferred V gene, J gene, and CDR3 amino acid sequence. The percentage overlap between two repertoires was calculated by dividing the number of shared unique clonotypes by the size of the smaller repertoire. Richness of each repertoire was evaluated using RTK rarefaction, the Chao1 estimator, and Recon v2.1 estimates of unobserved clonotypes. Generation probabilities were computed with OLGA for all TCRbeta clonotypes obtained by the gDNA method from several donors. TCRdb took over this immuneACCESS table, retaining in-frame rearrangements with V and J assigned. Such tables are incomplete; in checked studies, under half of the missing clones stem from an unresolved V gene, and the remainder is unexplained. That table furnishes V, J and clone size, whereas the DNA furnished D and trimming. Within this sample are about 2.4 million clones, with over 85% of them counted one time only. The ten most abundant clones make up approximately 0.37% of the sample.

V trim: 3 bases; J trim: 7 bases; unmatched bases: 7. The CDR3 holds 15 amino acids from the cysteine to the phenylalanine. The sequence is cut down to CDR3 DNA, 45 bases in frame from base 1. For CDR1 and CDR2, the germline V gene (reference sequence) lists MNHEY and SMNVEV. What was sequenced was naive CD4+ T cells from PBMCs. Reading the label with the study, this specimen's cell subset or site is: CD45RA+ positively selected. The sequence is built from TRBV27 and TRBJ2-7, and TRBD2 matches 12 of the central bases. The sequence was collected from a man between 18 and 35 years old in good health. Some clones in this sample may be carry-over from other donors' samples. CDR3 sequence: CASSFRLAGAGEQYF. The base sequence is TGTGCCAGCAGTTTCAGACTAGCGGGAGCCGGAGAGCAGTACTTC.